This note documents a single T cell receptor beta chain sequence. This clone was detected a few times. Its antigen has not been determined. The record has no base qualities; no much larger clone is one base away. TCRbeta CDR3 regions were amplified from genomic DNA using the immunoSEQ Assay, a bias-controlled multiplex PCR. As for the authors' bioinformatics: Within the assay, amplification of reference gene primers was used to estimate how many nucleated cells each sample contained. To quantify the absolute abundance of each unique TCRbeta CDR3 rearrangement, sequence reads were collapsed and filtered. Productive Simpson clonality was computed per sample as the square root of Simpson's diversity index over productive rearrangements. TCRdb re-hosts the immuneACCESS table, in-frame sequences only. Its copies lack some clones; in the studies checked, an unresolved V gene accounts for under half of them, and the cause for the rest is not known. V and J calls and clone size come straight from that table; D and trimming were deduced from the DNA. This sample comprises under 150,000 clones, approximately 87% of them detected only once. Jointly, the top ten make up more than 3.5% of the sample.

The sample is drawn from a study of blood T cell repertoires in COVID-19 (TCRdb year 2020). Turning to the overall study: The collaborator samples originated in the United States, Italy and Spain and spanned the acute and convalescent phases of COVID-19. The prospective study material was composed of cDNA or gDNA derived from T cells, B-cell-depleted T cells, or PBMCs. Deeply sampled blood TCRbeta repertoires from subjects exposed to, actively infected with, or recovered from COVID-19 were included in the dataset. The repertoires were released in a freely available public database meant as a resource for research on the immune response to SARS-CoV-2. The samples were drawn from the first 160 participants of the ongoing ImmuneRACE study and from 1,254 subjects provided by 6 global collaborators. Sample metadata almost always included a de-identified subject ID, COVID-19 status, age in years and sex. Where available, HLA class I and class II types were obtained from metadata supplied by the sample provider rather than from assay-based typing.

Paper-wide results and their limitations: How much clinical and demographic metadata was included differed by source and by participant, and the metadata was provided uncurated.

Trimmed from V: 6 bases; trimmed from J: 7 bases; junction bases lacking a gene match: 7. In the germline V gene, CDR1 corresponds to MDHEN and CDR2 to SYDVKM. The CDR3 runs 14 amino acids, cysteine and phenylalanine included. CDR3 DNA is the only sequence kept; it has 42 bases, read in frame from the first base. Whole blood was collected in K2EDTA tubes by collaborating institutions according to the institutions' own protocols. For TCRbeta analysis, collaborators shipped samples in one of three forms: frozen whole blood, isolated PBMCs, or DNA extracted from either of those sample types. The TCR was taken from a woman aged 40 to 50 with acute or convalescent COVID-19. The sequence joins TRBV28 to TRBJ1-4; TRBD1 lines up with 8 middle nucleotides. The source material was peripheral blood. The nucleotide sequence is TGTGCCAGCAGCTCACAGGGGGTTTCTGAAAAACTGTTTTTT. Its coded protein is CASSSQGVSEKLFF.